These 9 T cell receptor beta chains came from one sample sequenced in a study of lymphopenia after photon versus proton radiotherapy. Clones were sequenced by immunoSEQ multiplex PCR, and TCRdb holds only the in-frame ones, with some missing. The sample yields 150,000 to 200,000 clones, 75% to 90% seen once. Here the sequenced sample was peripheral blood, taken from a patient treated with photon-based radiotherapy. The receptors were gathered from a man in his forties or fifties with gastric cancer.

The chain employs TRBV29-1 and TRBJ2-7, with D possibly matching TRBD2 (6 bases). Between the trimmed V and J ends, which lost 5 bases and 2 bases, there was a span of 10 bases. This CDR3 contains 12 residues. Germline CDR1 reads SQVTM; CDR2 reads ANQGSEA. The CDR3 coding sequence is TGCAGCGTTCTGGCGGGAACCTACGAGCAGTACTTC. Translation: CSVLAGTYEQYF.

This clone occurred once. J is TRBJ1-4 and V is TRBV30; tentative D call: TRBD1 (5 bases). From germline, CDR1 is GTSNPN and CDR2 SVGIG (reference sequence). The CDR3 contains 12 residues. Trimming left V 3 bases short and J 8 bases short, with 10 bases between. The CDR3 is CAWRGVGEKLFF. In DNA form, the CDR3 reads TGTGCCTGGAGGGGGGTAGGGGAAAAACTGTTTTTT.

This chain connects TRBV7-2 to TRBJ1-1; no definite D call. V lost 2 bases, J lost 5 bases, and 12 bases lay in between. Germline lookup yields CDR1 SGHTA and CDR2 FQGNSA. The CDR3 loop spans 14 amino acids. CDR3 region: CASSLILARTEAFF. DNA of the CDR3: TGTGCCAGCAGCTTAATCCTTGCGAGGACTGAAGCTTTCTTT.

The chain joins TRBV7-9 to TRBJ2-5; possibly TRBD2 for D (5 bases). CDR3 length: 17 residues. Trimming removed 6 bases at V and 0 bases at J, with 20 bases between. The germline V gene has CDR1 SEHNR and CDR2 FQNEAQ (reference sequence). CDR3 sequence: CASRPGLGPWYQETQYF. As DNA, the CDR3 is TGTGCCAGCAGACCCGGACTGGGCCCTTGGTACCAAGAGACCCAGTACTTC.

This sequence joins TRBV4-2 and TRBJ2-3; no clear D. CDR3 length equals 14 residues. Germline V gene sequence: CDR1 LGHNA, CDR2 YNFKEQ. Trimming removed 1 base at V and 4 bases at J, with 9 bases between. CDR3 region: CASSQADSPDTQYF. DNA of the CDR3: TGTGCCAGCAGCCAAGCCGACTCTCCAGATACGCAGTATTTT.

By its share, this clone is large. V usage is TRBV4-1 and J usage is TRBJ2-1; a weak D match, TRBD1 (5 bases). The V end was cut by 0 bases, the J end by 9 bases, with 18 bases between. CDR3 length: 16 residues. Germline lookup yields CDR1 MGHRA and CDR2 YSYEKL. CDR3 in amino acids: CASSQDQAGPMGEQFF. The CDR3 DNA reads TGCGCCAGCAGCCAAGATCAGGCAGGGCCCATGGGTGAGCAGTTCTTC.

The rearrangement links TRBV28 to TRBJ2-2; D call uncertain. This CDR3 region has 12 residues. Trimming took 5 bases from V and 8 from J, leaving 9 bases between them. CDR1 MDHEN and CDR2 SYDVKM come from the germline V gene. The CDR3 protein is CASSPPWGELFF. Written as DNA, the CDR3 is TGTGCCAGCAGTCCACCCTGGGGGGAGCTGTTTTTT.

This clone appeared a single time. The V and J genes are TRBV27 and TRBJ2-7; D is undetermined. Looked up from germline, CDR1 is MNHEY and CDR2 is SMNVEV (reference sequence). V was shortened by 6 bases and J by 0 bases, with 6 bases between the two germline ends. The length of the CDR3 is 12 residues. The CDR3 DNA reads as TGTGCCAGCAGCCTCAGCTCCTACGAGCAGTACTTC. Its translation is CASSLSSYEQYF.

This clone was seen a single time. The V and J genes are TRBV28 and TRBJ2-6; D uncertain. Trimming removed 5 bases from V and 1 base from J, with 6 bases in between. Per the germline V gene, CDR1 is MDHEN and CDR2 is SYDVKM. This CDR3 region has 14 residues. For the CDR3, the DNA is TGTGCCAGCAGTGAGAGTTCTGGGGCCAACGTCCTGACTTTC. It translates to CASSESSGANVLTF. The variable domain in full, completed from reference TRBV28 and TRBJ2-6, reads DVKVTQSSRYLVKRTGEKVFLECVQDMDHENMFWYRQDPGLGLRLIYFSYDVKMKEKGDIPEGYSVSREKKERFSLILESASTNQTSMYLCASSESSGANVLTFGAGSRLTVL.